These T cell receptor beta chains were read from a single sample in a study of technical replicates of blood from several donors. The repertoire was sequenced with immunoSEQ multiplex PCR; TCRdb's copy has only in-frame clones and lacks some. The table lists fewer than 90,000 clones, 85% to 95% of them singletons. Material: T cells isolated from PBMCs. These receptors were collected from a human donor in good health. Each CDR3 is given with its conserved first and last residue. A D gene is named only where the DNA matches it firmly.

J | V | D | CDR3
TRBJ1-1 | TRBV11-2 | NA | CASSPGLPNTEAFF
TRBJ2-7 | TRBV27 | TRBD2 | CASSLTSGGVEQYF
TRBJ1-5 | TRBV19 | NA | CASSFGRKGVNQPQHF
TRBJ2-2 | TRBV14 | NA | CASSPVQGGSGTGELFF
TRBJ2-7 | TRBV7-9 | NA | CASTQSQGPYEQYF
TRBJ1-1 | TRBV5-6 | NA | CASRDEAEAFF
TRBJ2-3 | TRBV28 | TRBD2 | CASGGDASGPATQYF
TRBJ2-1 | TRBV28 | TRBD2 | CASSSNKGLAINEQFF
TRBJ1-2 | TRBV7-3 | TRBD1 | CASSVGQGAYGYTF
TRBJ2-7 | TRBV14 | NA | CASSLHYEQYF
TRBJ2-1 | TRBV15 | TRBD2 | CATSRVIAGGEEQFF
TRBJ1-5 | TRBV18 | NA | CASSPETGSRRQPQHF
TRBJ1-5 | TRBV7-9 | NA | CASSLLGQPQHF
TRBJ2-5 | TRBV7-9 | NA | CASSFYNTETQYF
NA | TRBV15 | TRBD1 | CATSKGQGATYEQYF
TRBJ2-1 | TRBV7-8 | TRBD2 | CASSLWTSGLVEQFF
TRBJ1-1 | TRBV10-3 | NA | CATALPGAGTEAFF
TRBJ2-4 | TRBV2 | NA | CASRIRGPERSIQYF
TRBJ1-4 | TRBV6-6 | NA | CASSQDWEKLFF
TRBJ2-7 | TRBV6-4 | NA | CASSVVEGGLREQYF
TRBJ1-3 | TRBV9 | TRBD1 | CASSSRTGVANTIYF
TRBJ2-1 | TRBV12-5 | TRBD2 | CASGLQSRTSGSSYNEQFF
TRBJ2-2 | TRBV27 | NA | CASSETGPGELFF
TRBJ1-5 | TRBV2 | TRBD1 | CASSAGQGFQPQHF
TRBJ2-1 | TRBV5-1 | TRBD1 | CASSLALGTGQNEQFF
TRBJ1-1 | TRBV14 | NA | CASSPILTANTEAFF
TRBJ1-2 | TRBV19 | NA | CASSIDLETYGYTF
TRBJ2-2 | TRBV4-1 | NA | CASSQDPSGVNTGELFF
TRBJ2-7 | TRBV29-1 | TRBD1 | CSVAQGVSYEQYF
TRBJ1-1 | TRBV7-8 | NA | CASSSGTQGREAFF
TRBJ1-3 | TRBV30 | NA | CAWERGNGNTIYF
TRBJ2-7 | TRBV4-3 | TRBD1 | CASSQEGQGVYEQYF
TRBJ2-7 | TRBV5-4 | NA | CASSGEGIRSYEQYF
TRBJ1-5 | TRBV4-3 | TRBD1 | CASSQEIRDRVQPQHF
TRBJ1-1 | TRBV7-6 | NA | CASTGDMNTEAFF
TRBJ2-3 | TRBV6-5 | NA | CASSYLGGADTQYF
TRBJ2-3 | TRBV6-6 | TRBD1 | CASRGTGGTDTQYF
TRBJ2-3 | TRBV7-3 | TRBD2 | CASSLGLAGVADTQYF
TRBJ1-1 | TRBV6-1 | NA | CASSDVGRTEAFF
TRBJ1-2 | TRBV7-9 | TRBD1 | CASSKTGDGYTF
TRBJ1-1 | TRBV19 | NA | CASTLIPGETEAFF
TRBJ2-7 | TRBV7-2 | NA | CASSLVPSYEQYF
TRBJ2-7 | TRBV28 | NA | CASRALDLRSSYEQYF
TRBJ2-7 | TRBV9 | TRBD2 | CASSPMGGESARGEQYF
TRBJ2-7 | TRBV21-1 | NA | CANRKTGRGYEQYF
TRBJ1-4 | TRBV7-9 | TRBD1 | CASSLVVNRDRGEKLFF
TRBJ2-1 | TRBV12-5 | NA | CASGLVLIATRSYNEQFF
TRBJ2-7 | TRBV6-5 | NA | CASSYNRVKVYEQYF
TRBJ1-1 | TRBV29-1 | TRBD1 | CSAGQGNTEAFF
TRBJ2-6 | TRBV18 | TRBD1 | CASSPPRERQGHYGANVLTF
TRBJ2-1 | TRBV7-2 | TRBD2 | CASSLASSGRSYNEQFF
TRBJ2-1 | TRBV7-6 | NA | CASSRTTGWGNEQFF
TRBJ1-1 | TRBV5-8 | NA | CASSLRYQGSTEAFF
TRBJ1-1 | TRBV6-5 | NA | CASSQPGGSAEAFF